The T cell receptor beta chain described here comes from a study of siplizumab effects on memory and regulatory T cells. Findings and limits, study-wide: Siplizumab, the agent tested, significantly reduced alloreactive sequences traceable to unstimulated CD4+ memory cells. Among mappable alloreactive CD4+ clones, the Treg-derived fraction averaged 68.8% with siplizumab versus roughly 27% in controls. Phenotypic classification as naive or memory proved unattainable for roughly 80-96% of proliferating CD4+ or CD8+ clones.

As to this clone: What it recognizes is unknown.

TCRdb keeps only in-frame clones here, not all; method: immunoSEQ multiplex PCR. The sample includes 70,000 to 95,000 clones, around 90% of them seen just once. The source material was CD4+ T cells sorted from blood. This sequence was found in a human donor in good health.

The DNA for the CDR3 is TGTGCCAGCAGCTCCAGCGGGAGAATAGTGAATGAGCAGTTCTTC. Protein: CASSSSGRIVNEQFF. The V call is TRBV7-6, the J call TRBJ2-1, with 8 bases lining up with TRBD2. Germline lookup yields CDR1 SGHVS and CDR2 FNYEAQ. The CDR3 runs 15 residues. V lost 4 bases to trimming and J lost 7 bases; unmatched junction nucleotides: 9.